This T cell receptor (beta chain) was retrieved from a study of response to subunit inactivated influenza vaccine. Study outcomes and limitations: Authors suggested that a seasonal influenza vaccination recruits few new T cells each time.

The CDR3 contains 13 residues. Trimming stripped 1 base from V and 0 bases from J, with 3 bases between. MiXCR, run by TCRdb on the RT-PCR reads, gives a single entry per CDR3 protein. Among hundreds of thousands of distinct CDR3 sequences listed, less than 30% were seen once. Comments on this clonotype: What it binds is not known.

Here the sequenced sample was CD4+ T cells sorted from PBMCs, taken about 5 days after vaccination. This receptor was obtained from a man aged 45-65 years who received an inactivated influenza vaccine. The rearrangement links TRBV12-3 or TRBV12-4 to TRBJ1-2; D is undetermined. The CDR3 loop reads CASSLDPNYGYTF. The CDR3 DNA reads as TGTGCCAGCAGTTTAGACCCTAACTATGGCTACACCTTC.